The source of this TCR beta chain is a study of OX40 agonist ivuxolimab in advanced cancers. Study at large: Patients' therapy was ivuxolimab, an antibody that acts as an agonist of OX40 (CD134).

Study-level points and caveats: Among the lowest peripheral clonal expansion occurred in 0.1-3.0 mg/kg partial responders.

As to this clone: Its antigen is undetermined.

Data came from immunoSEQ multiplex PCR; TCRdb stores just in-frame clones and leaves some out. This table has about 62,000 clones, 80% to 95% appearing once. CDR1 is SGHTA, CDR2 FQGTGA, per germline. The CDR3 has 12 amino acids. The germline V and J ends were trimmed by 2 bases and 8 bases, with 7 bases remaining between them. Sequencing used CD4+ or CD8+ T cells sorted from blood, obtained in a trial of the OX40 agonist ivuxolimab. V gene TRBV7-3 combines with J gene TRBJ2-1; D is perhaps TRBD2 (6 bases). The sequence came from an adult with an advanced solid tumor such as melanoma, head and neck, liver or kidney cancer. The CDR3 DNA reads TGTGCCAGCAGCTTATCGGGGGATGAGCAGTTCTTC. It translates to CASSLSGDEQFF.